This record concerns one T cell receptor (beta chain) sequence. No antigen is known for it. TCR beta from blood CD8+ and CD4+ T cells was sequenced. These data originate in a study of CD8 T cells in Susac syndrome. The study's findings and limits: In its TCR sequencing and HLA analysis, the study acknowledged that the number of individuals was relatively small.

With random hexamers, reverse transcription was performed on about 0.5 to 1 ug of RNA. Amplification of TCR beta CDR3 by immunoSEQ multiplex PCR spanned 54 Vbeta and 13 Jbeta. TCRdb called the immunoSEQ multiplex PCR reads again in MiXCR, with one record for every CDR3 protein. Of hundreds of thousands of distinct CDR3 sequences listed, around nine tenths were seen once; the top ten hold around 0.14%. Material for sequencing was CD8+ T cells from PBMCs. The receptor comes from a human donor with multiple sclerosis.

CDR3 bases: TGTGCCAGTATCGGGGTCTTCCAAGCTTTCTTT. The encoded protein is CASIGVFQAFF. The chain recombines TRBV19 with TRBJ1-1; D remains unclear. Germline CDR1 and CDR2: LNHDA and SQIVND (reference sequence). The CDR3 extends over 11 amino acids. The germline V and J ends were trimmed by 7 bases and 9 bases, with 12 bases remaining between them.